This passage covers 10 T cell receptor beta chains from one sample sequenced in a study of blood T cell repertoires in COVID-19. Repertoires were generated with immunoSEQ multiplex PCR, while TCRdb's copy carries only in-frame clones and drops some. Here the sample spans some 210,000 clones, around 81% being singletons. Source material: PBMCs or T cells enriched from blood (not recorded which). The origin of the receptors is a man aged 30-40 years with acute COVID-19.

This clone was detected only a few times. The chain employs TRBV9 and TRBJ1-1; 8 nucleotides agree with TRBD1. The germline gives CDR1 SGDLS, CDR2 YYNGEE. J lost 4 bases, V lost 4 bases, and 6 bases had no gene match. This CDR3 is 14 amino acids long. CDR3 protein: CASSPGGASTEAFF. The CDR3 coding sequence is TGTGCCAGCAGCCCAGGGGGCGCGAGCACTGAAGCTTTCTTT.

Points on this clone: This likely stems from a read error, as it lies one base from a far larger clone. The chain joins TRBV27 to TRBJ1-1, with D possibly matching TRBD1 (5 bases). CDR1 MNHEY and CDR2 SMNVEV come from the germline V gene (reference sequence). Deletions cut 6 bases from V and 5 bases from J, with 10 bases between. This CDR3 has 12 amino acids. CDR3 nucleotides: TGTGCCAGCAGCGTGGGGGGAACTGAAGCTTTCTTT. Translated, it gives CASSVGGTEAFF.

The CDR3 nucleotides read TGTGCCAGTAGCAACGGGGATTCACCCCTCCACTTT. Its translation: CASSNGDSPLHF. V and J are TRBV19 and TRBJ1-6; no firm D call. Germline CDR1 is LNHDA and CDR2 is SQIVND (reference sequence). The germline V and J ends were trimmed by 6 bases and 8 bases, with 8 bases remaining between them. This CDR3 region has 12 residues.

This clone has ten or more counts. The genes are TRBV9 and TRBJ1-5; the D gene is possibly TRBD1 (5 bases). The V end was cut by 5 bases, the J end by 5 bases, with 14 bases between. This CDR3 region has 14 residues. The germline V gene encodes CDR1 SGDLS and CDR2 YYNGEE. In nucleotides, the CDR3 is TGTGCCAGCAGTCTTCGGCCGGGGGATCAGCCCCAGCATTTT. Residues: CASSLRPGDQPQHF. The full variable domain, completed using reference TRBV9 and TRBJ1-5, is DSGVTQTPKHLITATGQRVTLRCSPRSGDLSVYWYQQSLDQGLQFLIQYYNGEERAKGNILERFSAQQFPDLHSELNLSSLELGDSALYFCASSLRPGDQPQHFGDGTRLSIL.

This rearrangement joins TRBV10-3 to TRBJ1-1, with D hard to call. Germline CDR1 and CDR2: ENHRY and SYGVKD. There are 14 residues in the CDR3. Trimming took 4 bases from V and 1 from J, leaving 10 bases between them. CDR3 bases: TGTGCCATCAGTGTTGGGGAGTCGAACACTGAAGCTTTCTTT. The encoded protein is CAISVGESNTEAFF.

The rearrangement links TRBV27 to TRBJ1-2; 8 bases agree with TRBD1. The CDR3 has 14 amino acids. Germline values: CDR1 MNHEY, CDR2 SMNVEV (reference sequence). V was pared by 5 bases and J by 3 bases, with 5 bases of the junction left unmatched. The chain's CDR3 is CASSPGQGDYGYTF. CDR3 DNA sequence: TGTGCCAGCAGTCCCGGACAGGGTGACTATGGCTACACCTTC.

This chain joins TRBV12-3 or TRBV12-4 and TRBJ1-5; unclear D gene. The ends were cut back, 5 bases at V and 2 bases at J, with 7 bases in the middle. CDR3 length: 13 residues. The CDR3 sequence: CASSPYGNQPQHF. The CDR3, as DNA: TGTGCCAGCAGTCCCTACGGCAATCAGCCCCAGCATTTT.

The chain carries TRBV9 and TRBJ2-3, with D possibly being TRBD2 (6 bases). The CDR3 has 15 residues. The germline CDR1 and CDR2 sequences are SGDLS and YYNGEE. Trimming removed 0 bases from V and 4 bases from J, with 12 bases in between. The CDR3: CASSVGLVGSDTQYF. CDR3 sequence (DNA): TGTGCCAGCAGCGTAGGACTAGTAGGTTCAGATACGCAGTATTTT.

The chain uses TRBV2 and TRBJ1-2; unclear D gene. With 2 bases removed from V and 1 base from J, the gap between germline ends came to 5 bases. CDR3 length: 13 residues. In germline, CDR1 is SNHLY, CDR2 FYNNEI. The CDR3 loop reads CASSENSNYGYTF. The DNA of the CDR3 is TGTGCCAGCAGTGAAAACAGTAACTATGGCTACACCTTC.

The rearrangement joins TRBV30 to TRBJ1-3; no reliable D call. Trimming took 0 bases from V and 0 from J, leaving 6 bases between them. The CDR3 is 14 amino acids. The germline CDR1 and CDR2 sequences are GTSNPN and SVGIG (reference sequence). The CDR3 region is CAWSVAYSGNTIYF. The DNA of the CDR3 is TGTGCCTGGAGTGTAGCGTACTCTGGAAACACCATATATTTT.